These 11 T cell receptor beta chains originate from one sample sequenced in a study of blood T cell repertoires in COVID-19. The method was immunoSEQ multiplex PCR; TCRdb's version includes in-frame clones alone and lacks a portion of them. Of under 60,000 clones in the sample, roughly 87% were seen once. Sequencing was performed on peripheral blood. The receptors originated from a human donor in a cohort sampled during active COVID-19.

As concerns this clone: An end of the junction does not agree with germline; a read error may underlie this. The chain carries TRBV10-2 and TRBJ2-7, with TRBD1 matching 9 bases. Germline V gene lookup returns CDR1 WSHSY and CDR2 SAAADI. There are 15 residues in the CDR3. The DNA for the CDR3 is TGCCCCAGCACAAACGACAGGGGGAAGTCCTACGAGCAGTACTTC. Its translation is CPSTNDRGKSYEQYF.

This chain links TRBV11-3 with TRBJ2-5; 13 bases map to TRBD2. Trimming removed 4 bases from V and 5 bases from J; junction bases left unmatched: 7. The CDR3 is 16 residues long. In germline, CDR1 is SGHNT, CDR2 YENEEA. CDR3 protein: CASSSGTSGNWETQYF. The CDR3 DNA reads TGTGCCAGCAGCTCGGGGACTAGCGGGAATTGGGAGACCCAGTACTTC. Using reference TRBV11-3 and TRBJ2-5 for the parts outside the CDR3, the full variable domain is EAGVVQSPRYKIIEKKQPVAFWCNPISGHNTLYWYLQNLGQGPELLIRYENEEAVDDSQLPKDRFSAERLKGVDSTLKIQPAELGDSAVYLCASSSGTSGNWETQYFGPGTRLLVL.

V gene TRBV30 combines with J gene TRBJ2-3; perhaps TRBD1 as D (6 bases). The V end was cut by 0 bases, the J end by 0 bases, with 10 bases between. Germline assignment: CDR1 GTSNPN and CDR2 SVGIG (reference sequence). The CDR3 is 15 residues long. This CDR3 is CAWSVRGPSTDTQYF. DNA for the CDR3: TGTGCCTGGAGTGTCAGGGGACCTAGCACAGATACGCAGTATTTT.

This sequence joins TRBV29-1 and TRBJ2-7; 9 bases align to TRBD1. CDR3 length: 14 residues. CDR1 SQVTM and CDR2 ANQGSEA come from the germline V gene. V was pared by 3 bases and J by 8 bases, with 11 bases of the junction left unmatched. The CDR3 DNA is TGCAGCGTTGATTCTGGACAGGGGACCCACAAGCAGTACTTC. Residues: CSVDSGQGTHKQYF.

The chain uses TRBV30 and TRBJ2-2; TRBD1 is a possible D gene (6 bases). Trimming left V 0 bases short and J 2 bases short, with 10 bases between. The CDR3 covers 15 residues. CDR1 is GTSNPN and CDR2 is SVGIG in the germline V gene (reference sequence). The DNA for the CDR3 is TGTGCCTGGAGTGTACTACAGGGCAACACCGGGGAGCTGTTTTTT. This translates into CAWSVLQGNTGELFF.

The chain employs TRBV19 and TRBJ2-7, with D possibly being TRBD2 (6 bases). Per germline, CDR1 LNHDA and CDR2 SQIVND (reference sequence). CDR3 size: 14 residues. Trimming took 5 bases from V and 2 from J, leaving 13 bases between them. The CDR3, as DNA: TGTGCCAGTAGTCCCCAGCGGGTACCCTACGAGCAGTACTTC. It is translated as CASSPQRVPYEQYF.

This chain uses TRBV9 with TRBJ2-2; 11 bases map to TRBD2. CDR3 length equals 16 residues. CDR1 and CDR2 (germline): SGDLS, YYNGEE. The trim removed 4 bases at V and 1 base at J, leaving 3 bases unmatched. CDR3 protein: CASSSGLAVNTGELFF. CDR3 bases: TGTGCCAGCAGCTCGGGACTAGCGGTGAACACCGGGGAGCTGTTTTTT. The complete variable domain, with remaining parts taken from reference TRBV9 and TRBJ2-2, reads DSGVTQTPKHLITATGQRVTLRCSPRSGDLSVYWYQQSLDQGLQFLIQYYNGEERAKGNILERFSAQQFPDLHSELNLSSLELGDSALYFCASSSGLAVNTGELFFGEGSRLTVL.

J is TRBJ2-7 and V is TRBV4-1, with a possible D match to TRBD2 (6 bases). The CDR3 runs to 16 residues. The V end was cut by 0 bases, the J end by 3 bases, with 15 bases between. Germline CDR1 and CDR2: MGHRA and YSYEKL. The CDR3 DNA reads TGCGCCAGCAGCCAAGATAGGGGCGGGACTCGCTACGAGCAGTACTTC. It translates to CASSQDRGGTRYEQYF.

The chain is built from TRBV7-3 and TRBJ1-1, with a weak D call TRBD1 (5 bases). Germline V lookup: CDR1 SGHTA, CDR2 FQGTGA. This CDR3 is 14 amino acids long. Trimming left V 2 bases short and J 3 bases short, with 10 bases between. DNA for the CDR3: TGTGCCAGCAGCTTACAGGGAACGGACACTGAAGCTTTCTTT. Protein: CASSLQGTDTEAFF.

This clone turned up a few times. V and J are TRBV7-9 and TRBJ2-3; D is unclear. Germline CDR1 is SEHNR and CDR2 is FQNEAQ (reference sequence). Trimming removed 6 bases at V and 3 bases at J, with 4 bases between. This CDR3 has 11 residues. The CDR3 loop is CASSITDTQYF. DNA of the CDR3: TGTGCCAGCAGTATAACAGATACGCAGTATTTT.

J is TRBJ1-2 and V is TRBV15; tentatively, D is TRBD1 (5 bases). Germline values: CDR1 LNHNV, CDR2 YYDKDF (reference sequence). The CDR3 has 14 residues. V shed 6 bases and J shed 8 bases, with 19 bases lying between them. The CDR3 loop reads CATSGWSGGRGYTF. The CDR3 nucleotides are TGTGCCACCAGTGGGTGGTCTGGGGGGAGAGGCTACACCTTC.